This T cell receptor (beta chain) was sequenced during a study of blood T cell repertoires in COVID-19. The wider study: Material from acute and convalescent COVID-19 was sourced from the United States, Italy and Spain.

Per the study methods: Amplification of reference gene primers provided the estimated nucleated cell counts. Using immunoSEQ multiplex PCR, the repertoire was profiled, and TCRdb retains in-frame clones only, with some absent. D and trimming come from the DNA, and the V and J calls and clone size come from that table. The sample holds approximately 210,000 clones, around nine tenths seen once. Germline CDR1 and CDR2: GTSNPN and SVGIG (reference sequence). The length of the CDR3 is 11 residues. V lost 3 bases and J 7 bases, leaving 7 bases between the germline ends. The specimen sequenced was peripheral blood. The J gene is TRBJ2-1, the V gene TRBV30; D remains unclear. The clonotype originates from a woman aged 40 to 49 with acute or convalescent COVID-19. CDR3 bases: TGTGCCTGGAGGGCGAGGAATGAGCAGTTCTTC. It specifies CAWRARNEQFF.